The text below deals with one T cell receptor (beta chain). The antigen remains undetermined. This PCR relied on a set of 60 Vbeta primers and 13 Jbeta primers. This table comes from immunoSEQ multiplex PCR, and its TCRdb copy is limited to in-frame clones, with some not included. This table holds about 120,000 clones, less than 85% found once. Germline CDR1 reads MNHEY; CDR2 reads SVGAGI. The CDR3 length is 15 residues. Losses at the gene ends were 7 bases for V and 4 bases for J; bases not matched to a gene: 9. This sample is part of a study of cytomegalovirus exposure and HLA in healthy donors. Study conclusions and caveats: Because they were indistinguishable, some V segments, including TRBV6-2 and TRBV6-3, were excluded.

J is TRBJ1-2 and V is TRBV6-5; 10 bases are shared with TRBD1. Sequencing was done on a sample of PBMCs. This TCR came from a woman between 40 and 55 years old in good health and CMV-seronegative. CDR3 DNA sequence: TGTGCCAGCACTAGAATCAGGACAGGGGGCTATGGCTACACCTTC. The encoded protein is CASTRIRTGGYGYTF.